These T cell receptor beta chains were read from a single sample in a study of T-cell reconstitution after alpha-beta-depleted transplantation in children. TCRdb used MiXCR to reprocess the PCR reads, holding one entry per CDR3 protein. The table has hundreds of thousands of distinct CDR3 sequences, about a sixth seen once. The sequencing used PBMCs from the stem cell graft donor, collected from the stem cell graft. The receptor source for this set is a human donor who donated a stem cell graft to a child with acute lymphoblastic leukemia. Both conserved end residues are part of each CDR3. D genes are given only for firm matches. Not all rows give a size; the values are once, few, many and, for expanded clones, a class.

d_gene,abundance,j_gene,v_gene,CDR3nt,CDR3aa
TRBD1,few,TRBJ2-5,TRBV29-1,TGCAGCGTTGAAGATTCGGACAGGCCTAAAGAGACCCAGTACTTC,CSVEDSDRPKETQYF
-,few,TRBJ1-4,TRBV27,TGTGCCAGCAGCCGGGGCCGGGGAAAACTGTTTTTT,CASSRGRGKLFF
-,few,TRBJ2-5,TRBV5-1,TGCGCCAGCAGCTTCCGGACACCCCAAGAGACCCAGTACTTC,CASSFRTPQETQYF
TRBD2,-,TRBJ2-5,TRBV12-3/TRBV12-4,TGTGCCAGCAGTTATGGATCCGGGACTAGCGGGAGAGAGACCCAGTACTTC,CASSYGSGTSGRETQYF
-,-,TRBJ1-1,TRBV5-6,TGTGCCAGCAGCTTGGAAGATATGAACACTGAAGCTTTCTTT,CASSLEDMNTEAFF
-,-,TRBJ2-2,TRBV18,TGTGCCAGCTCACCGCAAAGTCGGGCCGAAGCTTTAACCGGGGAGCTGTTTTTT,CASSPQSRAEALTGELFF
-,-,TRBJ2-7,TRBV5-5,TGTGCCAGCAGCTTGCCGGGTTCCTCCTACGAGCAGTACTTC,CASSLPGSSYEQYF
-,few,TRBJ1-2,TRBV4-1,TGCGCCAGCAGCCAAGGGGGGTTCTATGGCTACACCTTC,CASSQGGFYGYTF
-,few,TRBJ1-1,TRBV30,TGTGCCTTCCGACCCGGCGAAGCTTTCTTT,CAFRPGEAFF
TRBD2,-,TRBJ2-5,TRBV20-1,TGCAGTGCTCAGACTAGCCTAGAAGAGACCCAGTACTTC,CSAQTSLEETQYF
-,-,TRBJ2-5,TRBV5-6,TGTGCCAGCAGCACGGTTAATGGGGGGCAAGAGACCCAGTACTTC,CASSTVNGGQETQYF
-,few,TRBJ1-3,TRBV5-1,TGCGCCAGCAGCTTGTTGGCCGCGGGAAACACCATATATTTT,CASSLLAAGNTIYF
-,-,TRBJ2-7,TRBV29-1,TGCAGCGTTGAAATTGCGGCCTCCTACGAGCAGTACTTC,CSVEIAASYEQYF
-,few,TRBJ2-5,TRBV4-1,TGCGCCAGCAGCCAAGATAGTCTGCGGGAGACCCAGTACTTC,CASSQDSLRETQYF
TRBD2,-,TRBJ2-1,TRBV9,TGTGCCAGCAGCGCCCCAGCGGGAAATGGCTATGAGCAGTTCTTC,CASSAPAGNGYEQFF
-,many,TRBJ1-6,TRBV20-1,TGCAGTGCCACCGGGGCCCTCAGCTCCTATAATTCACCCCTCCACTTT,CSATGALSSYNSPLHF
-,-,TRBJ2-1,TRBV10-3,TGTGCCATCAGTGATGTGCAGGGTGAAGGGAATGAGCAGTTCTTC,CAISDVQGEGNEQFF
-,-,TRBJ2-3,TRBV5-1,TGCGCCAGCGCTGGGACGCCCCCAGATACGCAGTATTTT,CASAGTPPDTQYF
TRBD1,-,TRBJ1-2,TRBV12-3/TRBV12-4,TGTGCCAGCAGTTATAGGGGACAGCTTAGCGGCTACACCTTC,CASSYRGQLSGYTF
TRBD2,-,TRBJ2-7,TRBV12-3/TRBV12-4,TGTGCCATCAGTTCTCCGCGAGGACTAGCGGGAGGAAGAAACGAGCAGTACTTC,CAISSPRGLAGGRNEQYF
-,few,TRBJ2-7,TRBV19,TGTGCCAGTAGTATTTTCAGCTCCTACGAGCAGTACTTC,CASSIFSSYEQYF
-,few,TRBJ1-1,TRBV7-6,TGTGCCAGCAGCTCCCGGGGATACACTGAAGCTTTCTTT,CASSSRGYTEAFF
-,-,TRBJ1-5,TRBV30,TGTGCCTGGAGTGAGCAGCCCCAGCATTTT,CAWSEQPQHF
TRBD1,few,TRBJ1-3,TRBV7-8,TGTGCCAGCAGCCAGAGGGCCAGGGGGGAAGGAAACACCATATATTTT,CASSQRARGEGNTIYF
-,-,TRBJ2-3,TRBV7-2,TGTGCCAGCAGCTTAGTGAGGGTAGCGACAGATACGCAGTATTTT,CASSLVRVATDTQYF
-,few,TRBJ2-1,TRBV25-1,TGTGCCAGCAGTGAATCGATCAATGAGCAGTTCTTC,CASSESINEQFF
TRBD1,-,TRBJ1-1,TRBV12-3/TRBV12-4,TGTGCCAGCAATACCAGGGGGCGCACTGAAGCTTTCTTT,CASNTRGRTEAFF
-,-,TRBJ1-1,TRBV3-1,TGTGCCAGCAGCCAAGTAGGTAACGGGATGAACACTGAAGCTTTCTTT,CASSQVGNGMNTEAFF
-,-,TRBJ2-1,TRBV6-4,TGTGCCAGCAGCGAGGGCGGAGGGGGTTCGAATGAGCAGTTCTTC,CASSEGGGGSNEQFF
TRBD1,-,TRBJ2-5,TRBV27,TGTGCCAGTCGGAGACAGGGGGCATTAGAGACCCAGTACTTC,CASRRQGALETQYF
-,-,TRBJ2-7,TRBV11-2,TGTGCCAGCAGCTCGGCCTTCTGGCCACTAGACTACGAGCAGTACTTC,CASSSAFWPLDYEQYF
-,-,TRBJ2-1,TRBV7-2,TGTGCCAGCAGCTTAGAGGCTAGCCCTAATGAGCAGTTCTTC,CASSLEASPNEQFF
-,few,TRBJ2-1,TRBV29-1,TGCAGTGGGACTTTCTACAATGAGCAGTTCTTC,CSGTFYNEQFF
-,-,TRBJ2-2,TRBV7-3,TGTGCCAGCAGCTTAACGGGATGGACCGGGGAGCTGTTTTTT,CASSLTGWTGELFF
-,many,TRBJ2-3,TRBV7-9,TGTGCCAGCAGCCCCGGACTGGGGATTACGCAGTATTTT,CASSPGLGITQYF
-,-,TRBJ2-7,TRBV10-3,TGTGCCATCAGCTACAGTACCTCGGTCTACGAGCAGTACTTC,CAISYSTSVYEQYF
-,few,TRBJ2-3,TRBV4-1,TGCGCCAGCAGCTTTGAGTACACAGATACGCAGTATTTT,CASSFEYTDTQYF
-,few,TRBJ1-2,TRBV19,TGTGCCAGTAGTTTACAGGCAGGCTCTAACTATGGCTACACCTTC,CASSLQAGSNYGYTF
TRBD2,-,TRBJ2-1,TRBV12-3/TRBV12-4,TGTGCCAGCAGTGGGGGACTAGCGGGATTCTCCTACAATGAGCAGTTCTTC,CASSGGLAGFSYNEQFF
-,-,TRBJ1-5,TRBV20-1,TGCAGTGCTAGGAGGGACACGCGGAGTTCGGCCCAGCATTTT,CSARRDTRSSAQHF
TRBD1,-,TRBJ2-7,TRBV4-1,TGCGCCAGCAGCCAGAACAGGGGGCTCGGCTACGAGCAGTACTTC,CASSQNRGLGYEQYF
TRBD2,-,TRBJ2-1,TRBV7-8,TGTGCCAGCCGATTACTAGCGGGGACCTACAATGAGCAGTTCTTC,CASRLLAGTYNEQFF
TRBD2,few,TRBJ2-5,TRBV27,TGTGCCAGCAGTTTATATTCTAGCGGGAGTTTCGAGACCCAGTACTTC,CASSLYSSGSFETQYF
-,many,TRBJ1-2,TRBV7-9,TGTGCCAGCACCTCCTTGACCGGGTTCTATGGCTACACCTTC,CASTSLTGFYGYTF
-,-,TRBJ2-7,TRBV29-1,TGCAGCGTTGAAAGTTTTTCCTACGAGCAGTACTTC,CSVESFSYEQYF
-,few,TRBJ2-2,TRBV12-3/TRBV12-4,TGTGCCAGCAGTTTCTGGGACCCGAACACCGGGGAGCTGTTTTTT,CASSFWDPNTGELFF